The T cell receptor (beta chain) under discussion was sequenced for a study of control samples from healthy donors and cancer patients. Sequenced by immunoSEQ multiplex PCR; TCRdb stores in-frame clones only, minus some. This table has 95,000 to 100,000 clones, around 89% appearing once. The length of the CDR3 is 18 residues. CDR1 and CDR2 from the germline V gene are SGHVS and FQNEAQ. The V segment lost 5 bases and the J segment 6 bases; nucleotides outside the gene matches: 14. The receptor was derived from a man under 40 in good health. The sequenced sample was blood. V usage is TRBV7-8 and J usage is TRBJ1-5, with 12 bases matching TRBD1. The CDR3 sequence: CASSPGTGGGGSFQPQHF. In DNA form, the CDR3 reads TGTGCCAGCAGCCCCGGGACAGGGGGCGGAGGAAGTTTTCAGCCCCAGCATTTT. The entire variable domain, with the rest obtained from reference TRBV7-8 and TRBJ1-5, is as follows: GAGVSQSPRYKVAKRGQDVALRCDPISGHVSLFWYQQALGQGPEFLTYFQNEAQLDKSGLPSDRFFAERPEGSVSTLKIQRTQQEDSAVYLCASSPGTGGGGSFQPQHFGDGTRLSIL.